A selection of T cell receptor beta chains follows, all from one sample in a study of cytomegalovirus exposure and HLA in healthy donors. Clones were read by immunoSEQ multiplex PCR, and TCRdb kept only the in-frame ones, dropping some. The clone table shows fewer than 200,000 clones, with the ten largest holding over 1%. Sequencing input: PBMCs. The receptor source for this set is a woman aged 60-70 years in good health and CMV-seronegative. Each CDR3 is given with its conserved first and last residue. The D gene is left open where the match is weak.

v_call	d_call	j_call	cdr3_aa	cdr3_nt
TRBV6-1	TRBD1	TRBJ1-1	CASTRQGLNTEAFF	TGTGCCAGCACAAGACAGGGATTGAACACTGAAGCTTTCTTT
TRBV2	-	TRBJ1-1	CASLDGGHTEAFF	TGTGCCAGCCTGGACGGAGGGCACACTGAAGCTTTCTTT
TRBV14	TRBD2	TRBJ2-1	CASNRLAGYNEQFF	TGTGCCAGCAACCGACTAGCGGGCTACAATGAGCAGTTCTTC
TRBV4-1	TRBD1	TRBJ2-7	CASSQEQGAGSYEQYF	TGCGCCAGCAGCCAAGAACAGGGGGCCGGTTCCTACGAGCAGTACTTC
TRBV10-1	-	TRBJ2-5	CASSDGAGRETQYF	TGCGCCAGCAGCGATGGGGCAGGCCGGGAGACCCAGTACTTC
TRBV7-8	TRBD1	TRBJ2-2	CASSYRTGVDTGELFF	TGTGCCAGCAGCTATCGGACAGGGGTGGACACCGGGGAGCTGTTTTTT
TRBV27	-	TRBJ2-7	CASRFSAGNVYEQYF	TGTGCCAGCAGATTCTCGGCAGGGAATGTATACGAGCAGTACTTC
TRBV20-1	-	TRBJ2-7	CSAGNYEQYF	TGCAGTGCTGGCAACTACGAGCAGTACTTC
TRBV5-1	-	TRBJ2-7	CASSLAGEFSYEQYF	TGCGCCAGCAGCTTGGCGGGGGAATTCTCCTACGAGCAGTACTTC
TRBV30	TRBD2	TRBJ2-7	CAWSGVSGIILGDEQYF	TGTGCCTGGAGTGGGGTTAGCGGGATCATCTTGGGGGACGAGCAGTACTTC
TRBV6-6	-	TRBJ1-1	CASIRAGDNTEAFF	TGTGCCAGCATCCGTGCAGGGGACAACACTGAAGCTTTCTTT
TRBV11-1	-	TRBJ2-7	CASRQQGYELYF	TGTGCCAGCAGACAGCAGGGCTACGAGCTGTACTTC
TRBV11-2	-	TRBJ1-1	CASSSQGWGTEAFF	TGTGCCAGCAGCTCACAGGGTTGGGGCACTGAAGCTTTCTTT
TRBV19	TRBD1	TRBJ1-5	CASRTVTGGEQPQHF	TGTGCCAGTAGAACTGTGACAGGGGGGGAACAGCCCCAGCATTTT
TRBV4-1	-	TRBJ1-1	CASSQDPRRGTEAFF	TGCGCCAGCAGCCAAGATCCGCGGAGAGGCACTGAAGCTTTCTTT
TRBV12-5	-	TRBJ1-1	CASGPPGAKAEAFF	TGTGCTAGTGGCCCCCCCGGAGCGAAGGCTGAAGCTTTCTTT
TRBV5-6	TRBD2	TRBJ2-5	CASSLNLAGFGETQYF	TGTGCCAGCAGCTTGAACCTAGCGGGGTTTGGAGAGACCCAGTACTTC
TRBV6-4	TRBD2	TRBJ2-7	CASQELAGASYEQYF	TGTGCCAGCCAAGAGCTAGCGGGAGCGTCCTACGAGCAGTACTTC
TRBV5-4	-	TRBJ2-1	CASSGLMGAEQFF	TGTGCCAGCAGCGGACTTATGGGTGCGGAGCAGTTCTTC
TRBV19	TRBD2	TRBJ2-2	CASSTLSGRVLRDTGELFF	TGTGCCAGTAGTACCCTTAGCGGGAGAGTTCTCCGAGACACCGGGGAGCTGTTTTTT
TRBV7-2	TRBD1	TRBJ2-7	CASSSRDRGGYEQYF	TGTGCCAGCAGCTCACGGGACAGGGGGGGTTACGAGCAGTACTTC
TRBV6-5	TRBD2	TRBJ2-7	CASRTSGPYEQYF	TGTGCCAGCAGGACTAGCGGTCCCTACGAGCAGTACTTC
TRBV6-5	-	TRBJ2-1	CASSYSGTQFF	TGTGCCAGCAGTTACTCCGGGACTCAGTTCTTC
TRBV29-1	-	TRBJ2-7	CSVETGDYEQYF	TGCAGCGTTGAGACCGGGGACTACGAGCAGTACTTC
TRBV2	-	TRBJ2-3	CASSEIQDTDTQYF	TGTGCCAGCAGTGAAATACAGGACACAGATACGCAGTATTTT
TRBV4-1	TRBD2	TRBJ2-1	CASRSFKAGGASYNEQFF	TGCGCCAGCAGATCGTTCAAAGCGGGAGGAGCCTCCTACAATGAGCAGTTCTTC
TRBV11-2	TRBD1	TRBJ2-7	CASSLGRRTGARSYEQYF	TGTGCCAGCAGCCTAGGTAGAAGAACAGGGGCCCGCTCCTACGAGCAGTACTTC
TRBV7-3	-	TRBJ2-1	CASSLAGGEQFF	TGTGCCAGCAGCTTAGCTGGGGGCGAGCAGTTCTTC
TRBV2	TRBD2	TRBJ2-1	CASNLAGGPYNEQFF	TGTGCCAGCAATCTAGCGGGAGGGCCTTACAATGAGCAGTTCTTC
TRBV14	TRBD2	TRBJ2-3	CASAGTSGNSKSTDTQYF	TGTGCCAGCGCCGGGACTAGCGGAAATTCCAAAAGCACAGATACGCAGTATTTT
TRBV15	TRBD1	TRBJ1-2	CATSWTGDGYTF	TGTGCCACCAGCTGGACAGGGGATGGCTACACCTTC
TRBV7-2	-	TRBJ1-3	CASSLAQVVDTIYF	TGTGCCAGCAGCTTAGCTCAGGTTGTGGACACCATATATTTT
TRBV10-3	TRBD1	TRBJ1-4	CAISETIKGALGEKLFF	TGTGCCATCAGTGAGACGATAAAGGGGGCACTGGGTGAAAAACTGTTTTTT
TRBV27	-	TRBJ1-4	CASSSPAEANEKLFF	TGTGCCAGCAGTTCGCCCGCGGAGGCTAATGAAAAACTGTTTTTT
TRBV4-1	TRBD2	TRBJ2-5	CASSPRGVETQYF	TGCGCCAGCAGCCCGCGGGGGGTAGAGACCCAGTACTTC
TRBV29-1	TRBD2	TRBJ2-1	CSVLAGGPSEQFF	TGCAGCGTACTAGCGGGAGGGCCTAGTGAGCAGTTCTTC
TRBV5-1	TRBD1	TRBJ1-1	CASSLESPGGSRTEAFF	TGCGCCAGCAGCTTGGAGTCCCCAGGGGGCTCGCGAACTGAAGCTTTCTTT
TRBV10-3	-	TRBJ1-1	CATVVSMNTEAFF	TGTGCCACCGTGGTGTCTATGAACACTGAAGCTTTCTTT
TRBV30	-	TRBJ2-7	CACQIVSEVYEQYF	TGTGCCTGTCAGATCGTCAGCGAGGTCTACGAGCAGTACTTC
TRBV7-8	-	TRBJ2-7	CASSRGTSYEQYF	TGTGCCAGCAGTAGGGGGACCTCCTACGAGCAGTACTTC
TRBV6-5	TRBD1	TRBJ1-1	CASSDDREYTEAFF	TGTGCCAGCAGTGATGACAGGGAGTACACTGAAGCTTTCTTT
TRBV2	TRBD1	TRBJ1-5	CASSRDRGLPPNSNQPQHF	TGTGCCAGCAGTCGAGACAGGGGGCTCCCTCCAAATAGCAATCAGCCCCAGCATTTT
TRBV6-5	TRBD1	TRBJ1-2	CASSYRTGIGGYTF	TGTGCCAGCAGTTACCGGACAGGGATAGGTGGCTACACCTTC
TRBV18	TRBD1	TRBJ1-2	CASSPLDREDGYTF	TGTGCCAGCTCACCCCTGGACAGGGAGGATGGCTACACCTTC
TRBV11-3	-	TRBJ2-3	CASSLDSASGTDTQYF	TGTGCCAGCAGCTTAGATTCCGCATCGGGCACAGATACGCAGTATTTT
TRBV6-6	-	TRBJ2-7	CASSYWQGPQGEQYF	TGTGCCAGCAGTTACTGGCAGGGGCCCCAGGGGGAGCAGTACTTC
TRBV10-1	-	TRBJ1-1	CASSVSRANTEAFF	TGCGCCAGCAGTGTCTCCCGAGCGAACACTGAAGCTTTCTTT
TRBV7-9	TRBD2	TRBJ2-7	CASSLMGGEGEQYF	TGTGCCAGCAGCTTAATGGGAGGGGAGGGCGAGCAGTACTTC
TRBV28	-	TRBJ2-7	CASSLGSLANPYEQYF	TGTGCCAGCAGTTTAGGGAGTCTAGCGAACCCCTACGAGCAGTACTTC
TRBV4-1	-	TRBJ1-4	CASSRREDNEKLFF	TGCGCCAGCAGCCGACGGGAGGATAATGAAAAACTGTTTTTT
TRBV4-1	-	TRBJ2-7	CASSPRDIWSYEQYF	TGCGCCAGCAGTCCACGGGACATTTGGTCCTACGAGCAGTACTTC
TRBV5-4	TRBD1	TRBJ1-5	CASSLDRGSNQPQHF	TGTGCCAGCAGCCTCGACAGGGGCTCCAATCAGCCCCAGCATTTT
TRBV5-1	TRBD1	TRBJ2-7	CASSSLGDSSYEQYF	TGCGCCAGCAGCTCATTAGGGGACAGTTCCTACGAGCAGTACTTC
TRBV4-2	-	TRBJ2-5	CASSPSVNQETQYF	TGTGCCAGCAGCCCTAGCGTCAACCAAGAGACCCAGTACTTC
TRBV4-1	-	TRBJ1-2	CASSQDAGRDGYTF	TGCGCCAGCAGCCAAGATGCGGGGCGCGATGGCTACACCTTC
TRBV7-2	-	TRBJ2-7	CASSPRGIYEQYF	TGTGCCAGCAGCCCCCGGGGGATCTACGAGCAGTACTTC
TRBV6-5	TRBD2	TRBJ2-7	CASSLFRTGGEQYF	TGTGCCAGCAGTCTGTTCAGGACGGGGGGTGAGCAGTACTTC